This note documents a single T cell receptor beta chain sequence. Its antigen is unidentified. This specimen comes from a study of early T cells in non-severe SARS-CoV-2 infection. Study background: Unsorted whole blood bulk RNA was sequenced, with unpaired chains.

Individual cDNA molecules were tagged with unique molecular identifiers, the study reported. TCRdb processed the 5' RACE reads anew with MiXCR; each CDR3 protein has one entry. The table records 50,000 or so distinct CDR3 sequences, about 12% of them present only once. CDR3 length equals 15 residues. Study-wide results and limits: The study's VDJdb matching favored anti-spike CD8 responses and missed private and CD4 specificities.

The TCR was taken from an adult who was a healthcare worker with PCR-confirmed SARS-CoV-2 infection or an uninfected control (not recorded which). Source material: whole blood. This rearrangement joins TRBV3-2 to TRBJ1-1. TRBV3-2 is recorded as a pseudogene. The CDR3 DNA sequence: TGTGCCAGCAGCCAAGCTGCGGAGAAGACCACTGAAGCTTTCTTT. Its protein product is CASSQAAEKTTEAFF.